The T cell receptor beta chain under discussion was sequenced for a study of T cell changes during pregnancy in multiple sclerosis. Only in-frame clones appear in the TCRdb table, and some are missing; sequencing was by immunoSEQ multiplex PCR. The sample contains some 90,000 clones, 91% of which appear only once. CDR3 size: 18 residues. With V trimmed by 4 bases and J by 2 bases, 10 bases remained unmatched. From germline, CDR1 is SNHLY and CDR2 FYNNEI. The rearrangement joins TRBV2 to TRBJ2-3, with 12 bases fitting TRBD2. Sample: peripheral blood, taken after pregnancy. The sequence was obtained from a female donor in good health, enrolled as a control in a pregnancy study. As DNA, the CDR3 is TGTGCCAGCAGTGGGCCCGCGGCTAGCGGGGGGGCCACAGATACGCAGTATTTT. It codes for CASSGPAASGGATDTQYF.